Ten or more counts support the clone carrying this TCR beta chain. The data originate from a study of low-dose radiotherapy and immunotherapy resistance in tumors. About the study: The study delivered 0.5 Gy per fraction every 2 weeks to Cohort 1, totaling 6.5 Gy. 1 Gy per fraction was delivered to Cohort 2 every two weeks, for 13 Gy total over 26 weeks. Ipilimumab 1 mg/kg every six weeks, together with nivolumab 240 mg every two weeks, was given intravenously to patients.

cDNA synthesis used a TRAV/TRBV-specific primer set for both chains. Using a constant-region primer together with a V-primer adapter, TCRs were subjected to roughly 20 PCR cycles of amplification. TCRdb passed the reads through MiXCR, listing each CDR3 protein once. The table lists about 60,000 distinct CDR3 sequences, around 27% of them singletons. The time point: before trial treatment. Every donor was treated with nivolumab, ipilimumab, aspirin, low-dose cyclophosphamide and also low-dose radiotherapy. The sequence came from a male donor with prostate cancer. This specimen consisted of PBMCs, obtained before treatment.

In nucleotides, the CDR3 is TGTGCCAGCAGCCTCGGGGGGGGGACCTATGGCTACACCTTC. This translates into CASSLGGGTYGYTF. The chain uses TRBV28 and TRBJ1-2, with D possibly being TRBD1 (5 bases). V was clipped by 6 bases and J by 4 bases, with 15 bases between them. Germline lookup yields CDR1 MDHEN and CDR2 SYDVKM. This CDR3 comprises 14 residues.